One sample yielded the 23 T cell receptor beta chains listed below, sequenced in a study of regulatory T cells in long-lasting Graves disease (dated by TCRdb to the early 2020s). The receptor library was made with multiplex PCR. Sequencing relied on an Illumina HiSeq 4000. TCR beta libraries were built with iRepertoire HTBI primers and Arm-PCR amplification of CDR3 regions. TCRdb passed the public sequencing reads through fastp at Q25 and MiXCR, retaining productive beta sequences. Rows are combined by CDR3 protein, so each entry shows the most common genes and DNA. In this sample the table shows roughly 490,000 distinct CDR3 sequences, roughly 23% of which occur a single time. In total, the top ten clones hold less than 15% of the sample. The time point label for this specimen denotes: persistent/refractory GD, antithyroid drugs over 5 years with positive TRAb. For both TCR sequencing and RNA sequencing, RNA was extracted from PBMCs using TRIzol.

The sequencing used peripheral blood mononuclear cells (PBMCs), collected when the disease was refractory, from a patient treated with antithyroid drugs. Receptor source: a female donor with Graves disease.

This clonotype was counted between two and nine times. The CDR3 carries no conserved terminal phenylalanine or tryptophan, so it likely arises from a read error. The rearrangement joins TRBV20-1 to TRBJ1-4, with D unresolved. V was pared by 1 base and J by 0 bases, with 9 bases between. Germline CDR1 DFQATT, CDR2 SNEGSKA (reference sequence). This CDR3 spans 15 amino acids. The chain's CDR3 is CSARVRVATNEKLFS. The CDR3 DNA sequence: TGCAGTGCTAGAGTAAGGGTAGCAACTAATGAAAAACTGTTTTCT.

This clonotype was observed at least ten times. The chain links TRBV28 to TRBJ1-1; tentative D call: TRBD1 (6 bases). The germline V gene encodes CDR1 MDHEN and CDR2 SYDVKM. CDR3 length: 14 amino acids. Trimming cost V 11 bases and J 2 bases, with 18 bases left between them. The CDR3: CAAYGTRVNTEAFF. CDR3 bases: TGTGCCGCCTATGGGACAAGAGTTAACACTGAAGCTTTCTTT. Full variable domain (remainder filled in from reference TRBV28 and TRBJ1-1): DVKVTQSSRYLVKRTGEKVFLECVQDMDHENMFWYRQDPGLGLRLIYFSYDVKMKEKGDIPEGYSVSREKKERFSLILESASTNQTSMYLCAAYGTRVNTEAFFGQGTRLTVV.

The chain combines TRBV15 with TRBJ1-5; D gene uncertain. The V gene lost 2 bases and the J gene lost 2 bases, with 16 bases spanning the gap. From germline, CDR1 is LNHNV and CDR2 YYDKDF (reference sequence). The CDR3 spans 17 residues. The CDR3 is CATSRYQAPGGNQPQHF. CDR3 DNA sequence: TGTGCCACCAGCAGATATCAGGCTCCGGGTGGCAATCAGCCCCAGCATTTT.

This clonotype was recorded a few times. The rearrangement joins TRBV6-9 to TRBJ2-7; no clear D gene. Germline V lookup: CDR1 MNHGY, CDR2 SVAAGI. The CDR3 consists of 14 residues. Trimming stripped 2 bases from V and 0 bases from J, with 8 bases between. The CDR3 sequence: CASSYGLNSYEQYF. The CDR3 bases are TGTGCCAGCAGTTATGGGCTGAACTCCTACGAGCAGTACTTC.

In its sample, this clonotype was seen many times. The chain employs TRBV28 and TRBJ1-1; weak D call: TRBD1 (5 bases). Between the trimmed V and J ends, which lost 5 bases and 1 base, there was a span of 17 bases. CDR3 size: 16 residues. CDR1 and CDR2 (germline): MDHEN, SYDVKM. CDR3 sequence: CASSLNLGTGNTEAFF. As DNA, the CDR3 is TGTGCCAGCAGTCTAAATCTAGGGACGGGGAACACTGAAGCTTTCTTT.

The chain recombines TRBV5-1 with TRBJ1-1; D ambiguous. V was clipped by 2 bases and J by 3 bases, with 14 bases between them. CDR3 size: 15 residues. CDR1 is SGHRS and CDR2 is YFSETQ in the germline V gene. The CDR3 region has the DNA TGCGCCAGCAGCTTAGACCCCTCCGGAGACACTGAAGCTTTCTTT. Amino acids: CASSLDPSGDTEAFF.

The genes are TRBV14 and TRBJ1-2; TRBD1 matches at 8 bases. Trimming took 4 bases from V and 4 from J; bases not matched to a gene: 5. The CDR3 length is 14 residues. Germline V CDR1 and CDR2: SGHDN, FVKESK. The CDR3 protein is CASSPGGPIYGYTF. CDR3 coding DNA: TGTGCCAGCAGCCCAGGGGGCCCGATCTATGGCTACACCTTC.

The chain recombines TRBV5-1 with TRBJ1-1; 8 positions agree with TRBD1. V gave up 0 bases and J gave up 2 bases; unmatched junction bases: 6. Germline-derived CDR1 and CDR2 are SGHRS and YFSETQ. The CDR3 has 16 residues. CDR3 residues: CASSLAAGTGNTEAFF. The CDR3, as DNA: TGCGCCAGCAGCTTGGCCGCGGGGACAGGAAACACTGAAGCTTTCTTT.

This clonotype was seen more than once but under ten times. This chain joins TRBV25-1 and TRBJ1-3; D remains ambiguous. This CDR3 is built from 13 residues. Per germline, CDR1 MGHDK and CDR2 SYGVNS. With 4 bases removed from V and 8 bases from J, the gap between germline ends came to 12 bases. CDR3 in amino acids: CASSGPIRDTIYF. CDR3 in DNA: TGTGCCAGCAGTGGCCCGATCCGCGACACCATATATTTT.

This chain links TRBV4-1 with TRBJ1-3; the D is unclear. Germline CDR1 and CDR2: MGHRA and YSYEKL. V lost 4 bases and J lost 0, with 7 bases in between. The length of the CDR3 is 14 residues. The CDR3 coding sequence is TGCGCCAGCAGCCGAATCAACTCTGGAAACACCATATATTTT. Its protein product is CASSRINSGNTIYF.

V and J are TRBV19 and TRBJ2-6, with D hard to call. Looked up from germline, CDR1 is LNHDA and CDR2 is SQIVND (reference sequence). V lost 6 bases to trimming and J lost 0 bases, with 12 bases between them. This CDR3 comprises 16 residues. DNA of the CDR3: TGTGCCAGTAGCGGCCAGAGGACCTCTGGGGCCAACGTCCTGACTTTC. Translated, it gives CASSGQRTSGANVLTF.

This clonotype appeared many times. The genes are TRBV5-1 and TRBJ1-4; D unclear. This CDR3 is built from 16 residues. Germline CDR1 and CDR2: SGHRS and YFSETQ. Trimming removed 5 bases from V and 0 bases from J, with 14 bases in between. CDR3 in DNA: TGCGCCAGCAGGGAACGAGGAGTCGCAACTAATGAAAAACTGTTTTTT. It yields the protein CASRERGVATNEKLFF.

The rearrangement joins TRBV5-1 to TRBJ1-6; D remains unclear. V was shortened by 2 bases and J by 0 bases, with 15 bases between the two germline ends. The CDR3 sequence is 18 residues long. Looked up from germline, CDR1 is SGHRS and CDR2 is YFSETQ. The CDR3 coding sequence is TGCGCCAGCAGCTTAGGGTTTGTCGGGAGCTCCTATAATTCACCCCTCCACTTT. Translating it yields CASSLGFVGSSYNSPLHF.

This clonotype was recorded only once. The CDR3 sequence: CASSLAGSEPYEQYF. The DNA for the CDR3 is TGTGCCAGCAGCTTAGCGGGCAGTGAACCCTACGAGCAGTACTTC. The genes are TRBV7-9 and TRBJ2-7, with no clear D. The germline V and J ends were trimmed by 0 bases and 2 bases, with 11 bases remaining between them. Germline-derived CDR1 and CDR2 are SEHNR and FQNEAQ (reference sequence). CDR3 length: 15 amino acids.

The rearrangement joins TRBV6-1 to TRBJ2-3; D perhaps matches TRBD2 (5 bases). This CDR3 region has 13 residues. Germline CDR1 is MNHNS and CDR2 is SASEGT. V lost 7 bases, J lost 3 bases, and 11 bases lay in between. This chain's CDR3 is CASNLLVTDTQYF. The CDR3 DNA is TGTGCCAGCAACTTACTAGTAACAGATACGCAGTATTTT.

This clonotype was detected a few times. The genes are TRBV6-5 and TRBJ2-3, with a tentative D call TRBD1 (6 bases). The CDR3 loop spans 15 amino acids. Germline CDR1 is MNHEY and CDR2 is SVGAGI. Trimming pared 0 bases from V and 4 bases from J, leaving 11 bases between. The CDR3 DNA reads TGTGCCAGCAGTTACTCGCGGACAGCCCCAGATACGCAGTATTTT. It encodes CASSYSRTAPDTQYF.

Comments on this clonotype: This may arise from a read error, as a much more abundant clone is one base away. The V gene is TRBV15, the J gene TRBJ2-7, with 7 nucleotides matching TRBD1. This CDR3 has 13 residues. CDR1 is LNHNV, CDR2 YYDKDF, per germline (reference sequence). The CDR3 nucleotides read TGTGCCACCAGCGGAGACAGGGCCCACGAGCAGTACTTC. Translating gives CATSGDRAHEQYF.

This clonotype was detected ten times or more. CDR3 residues: CASSYDQGAGTEAFF. Here the CDR3 DNA reads TGTGCCAGCAGTTACGATCAGGGGGCAGGCACTGAAGCTTTCTTT. The rearrangement uses TRBV6-5 and TRBJ1-1; 8 nucleotides align to TRBD1. Germline values: CDR1 MNHEY, CDR2 SVGAGI. V was clipped by 2 bases and J by 4 bases; unmatched bases: 6. CDR3 size: 15 residues.

This clonotype showed up many times. V usage is TRBV25-1 and J usage is TRBJ1-1, with TRBD1 matching 7 bases. This CDR3 is 14 amino acids long. The V gene's germline CDR1 is MGHDK and CDR2 SYGVNS. The ends lost 0 bases at V and 6 bases at J; junction bases unmatched: 4. The CDR3 nucleotides are TGTGCCAGCAGTGAATATGGGCAGGGGGCTGAAGCTTTCTTT. This codes for CASSEYGQGAEAFF.

This clonotype came up a few times. This chain uses TRBV2 with TRBJ2-3; the match to TRBD2 covers 9 bases. Germline V gives CDR1 SNHLY, CDR2 FYNNEI. This CDR3 is built from 15 residues. V shed 6 bases, J shed 2 bases, and the junction held 6 bases outside the gene matches. The CDR3 sequence is CASRASGVYTDTQYF. CDR3 DNA sequence: TGTGCCAGCAGGGCTAGCGGGGTGTACACAGATACGCAGTATTTT. Supplemented by reference TRBV2 and TRBJ2-3, the full variable domain reads EPEVTQTPSHQVTQMGQEVILRCVPISNHLYFYWYRQILGQKVEFLVSFYNNEISEKSEIFDDQFSVERPDGSNFTLKIRSTKLEDSAMYFCASRASGVYTDTQYFGPGTRLTVL.

The gene calls are TRBV6-1 and TRBJ1-4; weak D call: TRBD1 (5 bases). Per the germline V gene, CDR1 is MNHNS and CDR2 is SASEGT. V lost 5 bases and J lost 5, with 12 bases in between. The CDR3 is made up of 14 amino acids. The CDR3 DNA reads as TGTGCCAGCAGTAGGGGCAGGTTAAATGAAAAACTGTTTTTT. Translated, it gives CASSRGRLNEKLFF.

The chain is built from TRBV30 and TRBJ1-1, with D hard to call. Looked up from germline, CDR1 is GTSNPN and CDR2 is SVGIG (reference sequence). This CDR3 is built from 12 residues. V gave up 3 bases and J gave up 6 bases, with 11 bases separating them. CDR3 bases: TGTGCCTGGAGATCTCTTCGGGCTGAAGCTTTCTTT. Encoded protein: CAWRSLRAEAFF. Using reference TRBV30 and TRBJ1-1 for the parts outside the CDR3, the full variable domain is SQTIHQWPATLVQPVGSPLSLECTVEGTSNPNLYWYRQAAGRGLQLLFYSVGIGQISSEVPQNLSASRPQDRQFILSSKKLLLSDSGFYLCAWRSLRAEAFFGQGTRLTVV.

The chain uses TRBV20-1 and TRBJ2-7; 9 bases agree with TRBD2. Germline V gives CDR1 DFQATT, CDR2 SNEGSKA (reference sequence). V lost 3 bases to trimming and J lost 2 bases; unmatched junction nucleotides: 8. This CDR3 comprises 15 residues. CDR3 loop: CSASLSGGRAYEQYF. CDR3 in DNA: TGCAGTGCTAGCCTGTCGGGCGGGAGGGCCTACGAGCAGTACTTC.